These T cell receptor beta chains were read from a single sample in a study of shared clonotypes between healthy human individuals. The data were produced by immunoSEQ multiplex PCR, yet TCRdb's version contains in-frame clones alone and is incomplete. Found here are over a million clones, under 80% of them singletons; the top ten hold approximately 1.5%. The sample comprised memory CD4+ T cells sorted from blood. The receptors shown here come from a man between 18 and 35 years old in good health. The CDR3 runs from the conserved cysteine through the conserved F or W. The D gene is left open where the match is weak. A clone size is listed for some rows: how often the clone was seen (once, few, many), or a class if it is expanded.

V gene: TRBV11-2; J gene: TRBJ2-3; clone size: -; D gene: -; CDR3 protein: CASSSAQDTQYF; CDR3 DNA: TGTGCCAGCAGCTCCGCTCAAGATACGCAGTATTTT
V gene: TRBV21-1; J gene: TRBJ2-7; clone size: -; D gene: -; CDR3 protein: CASSTRTGAAFFHEQYF; CDR3 DNA: TGTGCCAGCAGCACACGGACAGGGGCGGCGTTTTTCCACGAGCAGTACTTC
V gene: TRBV6-6; J gene: TRBJ2-7; clone size: -; D gene: -; CDR3 protein: CASSSVREQYF; CDR3 DNA: TGTGCCAGCAGTTCCGTGAGGGAGCAGTACTTC
V gene: TRBV12-5; J gene: TRBJ2-3; clone size: -; D gene: -; CDR3 protein: CASGAEADTQYF; CDR3 DNA: TGTGCTAGCGGCGCGGAGGCAGATACGCAGTATTTT
V gene: TRBV25-1; J gene: TRBJ1-6; clone size: -; D gene: TRBD1; CDR3 protein: CASSRTGFNSPLHF; CDR3 DNA: TGTGCCAGCAGTCGGACAGGGTTTAATTCACCCCTCCACTTT
V gene: TRBV25-1; J gene: TRBJ1-3; clone size: few; D gene: -; CDR3 protein: CASSDWTAGNTIYF; CDR3 DNA: TGTGCCAGCAGTGACTGGACGGCTGGAAACACCATATATTTT
V gene: TRBV5-1; J gene: TRBJ2-7; clone size: few; D gene: -; CDR3 protein: CASSFLGGTYEQYF; CDR3 DNA: TGCGCCAGCAGCTTTCTCGGGGGTACCTACGAGCAGTACTTC
V gene: TRBV5-5; J gene: TRBJ1-5; clone size: -; D gene: TRBD1; CDR3 protein: CASSLYAFGQGDLQPQHF; CDR3 DNA: TGTGCCAGCAGCCTCTACGCTTTTGGACAGGGAGACCTTCAGCCCCAGCATTTT
V gene: TRBV7-9; J gene: TRBJ1-5; clone size: -; D gene: TRBD1; CDR3 protein: CASSFGTVQPQHF; CDR3 DNA: TGTGCCAGCAGCTTCGGGACAGTTCAGCCCCAGCATTTT
V gene: TRBV19; J gene: TRBJ2-1; clone size: many; D gene: TRBD2; CDR3 protein: CASRVWEGGPYNEQFF; CDR3 DNA: TGTGCCAGCAGAGTTTGGGAGGGAGGGCCCTACAATGAGCAGTTCTTC
V gene: TRBV5-1; J gene: TRBJ1-3; clone size: few; D gene: -; CDR3 protein: CASRRERSGNTIYF; CDR3 DNA: TGCGCCAGCAGAAGGGAAAGGTCTGGAAACACCATATATTTT